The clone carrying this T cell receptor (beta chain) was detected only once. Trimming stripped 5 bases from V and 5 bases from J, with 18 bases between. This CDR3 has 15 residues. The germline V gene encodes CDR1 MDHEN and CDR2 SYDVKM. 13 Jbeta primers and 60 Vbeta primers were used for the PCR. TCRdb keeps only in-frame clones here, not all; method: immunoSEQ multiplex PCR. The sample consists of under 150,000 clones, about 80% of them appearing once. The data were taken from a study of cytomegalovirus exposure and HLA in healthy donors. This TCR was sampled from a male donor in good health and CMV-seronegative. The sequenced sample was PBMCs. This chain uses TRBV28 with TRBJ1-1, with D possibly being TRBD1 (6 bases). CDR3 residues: CASSAYRVRATEAFF. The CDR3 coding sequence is TGTGCCAGCAGTGCGTACAGGGTTAGGGCTACTGAAGCTTTCTTT.